Each of the 20 T cell receptor beta chains below was sequenced from the same sample in a study of blood T cell repertoires in COVID-19. Profiled with immunoSEQ multiplex PCR; TCRdb holds only in-frame clones, not every one. The sample records approximately 160,000 clones, roughly four fifths being singletons. Sequencing input: peripheral blood. These receptors originate from a man in his forties who had recovered from COVID-19.

This chain connects TRBV19 to TRBJ1-2; D is unclear. V lost 8 bases and J lost 4, with 8 bases in between. The CDR3 is 11 residues long. CDR1 LNHDA and CDR2 SQIVND come from the germline V gene (reference sequence). The CDR3 is CASRYSYGYTF. The CDR3 coding sequence is TGTGCCAGTCGGTACAGCTATGGCTACACCTTC.

V gene TRBV28 combines with J gene TRBJ2-1; D call uncertain. Germline CDR1 MDHEN, CDR2 SYDVKM. The V end lost 8 bases, the J end lost 3 bases, and 14 bases lay between the germline ends. This CDR3 spans 14 amino acids. CDR3 nucleotides: TGTGCCAGCCGTAAGGCGGAGAACTACAATGAGCAGTTCTTC. This translates into CASRKAENYNEQFF. Supplemented by reference TRBV28 and TRBJ2-1, the full variable domain reads DVKVTQSSRYLVKRTGEKVFLECVQDMDHENMFWYRQDPGLGLRLIYFSYDVKMKEKGDIPEGYSVSREKKERFSLILESASTNQTSMYLCASRKAENYNEQFFGPGTRLTVL.

The chain recombines TRBV5-1 with TRBJ2-1, with 7 bases lining up with TRBD1. Germline CDR1 SGHRS, CDR2 YFSETQ. J was trimmed by 8 bases and V by 4 bases; bases with no gene match: 9. The CDR3 extends over 14 amino acids. The CDR3 DNA follows: TGCGCCAGCAGCATACCGGGACAGTTGTATGAGCAGTTCTTC. Residues: CASSIPGQLYEQFF. The full variable domain, in which reference TRBV5-1 and TRBJ2-1 provide the parts outside the CDR3, is KAGVTQTPRYLIKTRGQQVTLSCSPISGHRSVSWYQQTPGQGLQFLFEYFSETQRNKGNFPGRFSGRQFSNSRSEMNVSTLELGDSALYLCASSIPGQLYEQFFGPGTRLTVL.

The chain joins TRBV5-4 to TRBJ2-2, with TRBD1 as a possible D gene (5 bases). The V gene's germline CDR1 is SGHNT and CDR2 YYREEE (reference sequence). The V end lost 2 bases, the J end lost 5 bases, and 13 bases lay between the germline ends. The length of the CDR3 is 15 residues. The CDR3 DNA reads as TGTGCCAGCAGCTTTAGGGGCCAGCTGACCGGGGAGCTGTTTTTT. Encoded protein: CASSFRGQLTGELFF.

This sequence joins TRBV11-3 and TRBJ2-7; 11 nucleotides align to TRBD2. This CDR3 is 14 amino acids long. CDR1 is SGHNT and CDR2 is YENEEA in the germline V gene. Germline trimming cut 6 bases from V and 4 bases from J; bases unmatched to any gene: 5. The CDR3 sequence is CASRIAGGRYEQYF. CDR3 DNA: TGTGCCAGCAGAATAGCGGGGGGGCGGTACGAGCAGTACTTC. Variable domain in full (rest from reference TRBV11-3 and TRBJ2-7): EAGVVQSPRYKIIEKKQPVAFWCNPISGHNTLYWYLQNLGQGPELLIRYENEEAVDDSQLPKDRFSAERLKGVDSTLKIQPAELGDSAVYLCASRIAGGRYEQYFGPGTRLTVT.

The chain combines TRBV2 with TRBJ2-2; D unclear. V lost 1 base, J lost 7 bases, and 7 bases lay in between. The CDR3 spans 13 residues. Germline values: CDR1 SNHLY, CDR2 FYNNEI. CDR3 bases: TGTGCCAGCAGTGAAGACTTCCTCGGGGAGCTGTTTTTT. Amino acids: CASSEDFLGELFF.

This chain links TRBV7-8 with TRBJ1-3, with D maybe TRBD1 (6 bases). Germline CDR1 SGHVS, CDR2 FQNEAQ. V shed 1 base and J shed 0 bases, with 7 bases lying between them. The CDR3 has 15 amino acids. The CDR3 DNA reads TGTGCCAGCAGCTTAGGGACAGACTCTGGAAACACCATATATTTT. It encodes CASSLGTDSGNTIYF.

This chain connects TRBV6-1 to TRBJ1-2; possibly TRBD1 for D (6 bases). The CDR3 is made up of 11 amino acids. CDR1 and CDR2 from the germline V gene are MNHNS and SASEGT. Trimming took 5 bases from V and 8 from J, leaving 9 bases between them. The CDR3: CASSPQGGYTF. The CDR3 nucleotides are TGTGCCAGCAGTCCCCAGGGGGGCTACACCTTC.

The gene calls are TRBV6-5 and TRBJ1-5, with D perhaps TRBD1 (6 bases). V lost 9 bases and J lost 0, with 15 bases in between. The CDR3 extends over 15 amino acids. Germline CDR1 reads MNHEY; CDR2 reads SVGAGI. CDR3 loop: CASQQGRYSNQPQHF. In DNA, the CDR3 is TGTGCCAGTCAGCAGGGGAGATATAGCAATCAGCCCCAGCATTTT.

V is TRBV4-3 and J is TRBJ2-7, with TRBD2 identical over 8 bases. Germline V gives CDR1 LGHNA, CDR2 YSLEER. This CDR3 is built from 16 residues. Trimming took 0 bases from V and 5 from J; bases not matched to a gene: 9. The CDR3 nucleotides read TGCGCCAGCAGCCAAGAGGCTCGGGAGGGAGGGGACGAGCAGTACTTC. This sequence encodes CASSQEAREGGDEQYF.

V and J are TRBV19 and TRBJ2-2; 11 bases fit TRBD2. Trimming took 1 base from V and 3 from J; bases not matched to a gene: 4. Germline CDR1 reads LNHDA; CDR2 reads SQIVND (reference sequence). The CDR3 runs 17 residues. CDR3 DNA sequence: TGTGCCAGTAGTATAGGAATGGGACTAGCGGACACCGGGGAGCTGTTTTTT. It yields the protein CASSIGMGLADTGELFF.

This rearrangement joins TRBV6-4 to TRBJ2-1; D is possibly TRBD2 (6 bases). In germline, CDR1 is MRHNA, CDR2 SNTAGT. V dropped 6 bases and J dropped 6 bases, with 12 bases sitting between them. The CDR3 runs to 13 residues. Written as DNA, the CDR3 is TGTGCCAGCAGCAATTTAGCGGCCAATGAGCAGTTCTTC. Protein product: CASSNLAANEQFF.

V usage is TRBV9 and J usage is TRBJ2-3, with 8 bases fitting TRBD2. Germline V gene sequence: CDR1 SGDLS, CDR2 YYNGEE. The CDR3 runs to 14 residues. Losses at the gene ends were 7 bases for V and 2 bases for J; bases not matched to a gene: 6. The CDR3 coding sequence is TGTGCCAGCGGACGGGGGGGAGACACAGATACGCAGTATTTT. As protein: CASGRGGDTDTQYF.

The CDR3 DNA sequence: TGTGCCACCAGTGATTTTGACAACCCTGGCACCGGGGAGCTGTTTTTT. This codes for CATSDFDNPGTGELFF. The V and J genes are TRBV24-1 and TRBJ2-2; no definite D call. V lost 1 base, J lost 4 bases, and 12 bases lay in between. The CDR3 spans 16 residues. Germline V gene sequence: CDR1 KGHDR, CDR2 SFDVKD.

The gene calls are TRBV3-1 (or the pseudogene TRBV3-2) and TRBJ2-7; 9 bases fit TRBD2. V dropped 3 bases and J dropped 0; count of bases not matched to a gene: 3. The CDR3 covers 15 residues. Germline CDR1 LGHDT, CDR2 YNNKEL (reference sequence). The CDR3 protein is CASSQTSGSSYEQYF. CDR3 DNA: TGTGCCAGCAGCCAGACTAGCGGTAGCTCCTACGAGCAGTACTTC.

This clone was detected a few times. The CDR3 nucleotides are TGTGCCTGGAGTGTACGAGTTAGCGGGTACTCCTACAATGAGCAGTTCTTC. Its translation: CAWSVRVSGYSYNEQFF. The chain employs TRBV30 and TRBJ2-1; 7 nucleotides agree with TRBD2. The ends lost 0 bases at V and 0 bases at J; junction bases unmatched: 8. The germline V gene encodes CDR1 GTSNPN and CDR2 SVGIG (reference sequence). This CDR3 spans 17 amino acids.

Here the CDR3 DNA reads TGTGCCAGCAGTGGCCGAAAGGACACCGTTGTCACAGATACGCAGTATTTT. It codes for CASSGRKDTVVTDTQYF. V gene TRBV28 combines with J gene TRBJ2-3; tentatively, D is TRBD1 (5 bases). Germline CDR1 reads MDHEN; CDR2 reads SYDVKM. The germline V and J ends were trimmed by 5 bases and 2 bases, with 20 bases remaining between them. CDR3 length: 17 residues.

This clone was seen only once. CDR3 bases: TGCGCCAGCAGCCAAGATCTCTCTAGCTTGACCGGGGAGCTGTTTTTT. Translated, it gives CASSQDLSSLTGELFF. V is TRBV4-3 and J is TRBJ2-2, with a possible D match to TRBD2 (5 bases). The CDR3 is 16 amino acids. CDR1 is LGHNA and CDR2 is YSLEER in the germline V gene. V was clipped by 0 bases and J by 5 bases, with 13 bases between them.

This chain connects TRBV5-4 to TRBJ1-4, with a possible D match to TRBD1 (6 bases). Per germline, CDR1 SGHNT and CDR2 YYREEE (reference sequence). The CDR3 length is 14 residues. Between the trimmed V and J ends, which lost 4 bases and 8 bases, there was a span of 15 bases. CDR3 region: CASSLDRSSEKLFF. CDR3 nucleotide sequence: TGTGCCAGCAGCCTGGACAGAAGTTCGGAAAAACTGTTTTTT. Complete variable domain (other parts from reference TRBV5-4 and TRBJ1-4): ETGVTQSPTHLIKTRGQQVTLRCSSQSGHNTVSWYQQALGQGPQFIFQYYREEENGRGNFPPRFSGLQFPNYSSELNVNALELDDSALYLCASSLDRSSEKLFFGSGTQLSVL.

This clone was counted a single time. CDR3 protein: CASSGLAGVAGELFF. As DNA, the CDR3 is TGTGCCAGTAGCGGACTAGCGGGGGTTGCCGGGGAGCTGTTTTTT. J is TRBJ2-2 and V is TRBV19; TRBD2 aligns across 13 bases. Looked up from germline, CDR1 is LNHDA and CDR2 is SQIVND (reference sequence). J lost 6 bases, V lost 6 bases, and 4 bases had no gene match. This CDR3 has 15 amino acids.